Listed below are T cell receptor beta chains from one sample, sequenced in a study of Ad26.COV2.S vaccination and SARS-CoV-2 variants. Profiled with immunoSEQ multiplex PCR; TCRdb holds only in-frame clones, not every one. The table shows about 350,000 clones, with approximately 86% occurring only once. The sample consisted of peripheral blood, taken in a trial of Ad26.COV2.S vaccine versus placebo. Every receptor here comes from a person between 18 and 65 years old who received the Ad26.COV2.S COVID-19 vaccine or a placebo. Both conserved end residues are part of each CDR3. The D gene is left open where the match is weak. Clone size is shown for a subset of rows, as once, few, many or a class of expanded clone.

D: -
size: -
V: TRBV6-2/TRBV6-3
J: TRBJ1-5
CDR3: CASSSGPPGDNQPQHF
DNA: TGTGCCAGCAGTTCCGGGCCACCCGGAGACAATCAGCCCCAGCATTTT

D: -
size: many
V: TRBV7-9
J: TRBJ2-7
CDR3: CASSFPLAGFGYEQYF
DNA: TGTGCCAGCAGCTTCCCCCTGGCGGGTTTCGGGTACGAGCAGTACTTC

D: -
size: -
V: TRBV28
J: TRBJ2-1
CDR3: CASSLTAYEQFF
DNA: TGTGCCAGCAGTTTGACGGCGTATGAGCAGTTCTTC

D: -
size: -
V: TRBV7-2
J: TRBJ2-1
CDR3: CASSLDQFSYNEQFF
DNA: TGTGCCAGCAGCTTAGACCAGTTCTCCTACAATGAGCAGTTCTTC

D: -
size: few
V: TRBV30
J: TRBJ1-1
CDR3: CAWGYPDEAFF
DNA: TGTGCCTGGGGTTACCCAGATGAAGCTTTCTTT

D: TRBD1
size: -
V: TRBV19
J: TRBJ2-1
CDR3: CASRQPRQGTYNEQFF
DNA: TGTGCCAGTAGGCAGCCCAGACAGGGGACGTACAATGAGCAGTTCTTC

D: -
size: few
V: TRBV6-5
J: TRBJ1-2
CDR3: CASRKNRIYGYTF
DNA: TGTGCCAGCAGGAAAAACAGGATCTATGGCTACACCTTC

D: -
size: -
V: TRBV7-9
J: TRBJ2-2
CDR3: CASRRVTGELFF
DNA: TGTGCCAGCAGGAGGGTTACCGGGGAGCTGTTTTTT

D: -
size: once
V: TRBV7-2
J: TRBJ1-5
CDR3: CASSFGTGQEPQHF
DNA: TGTGCCAGCAGCTTTGGGACGGGTCAAGAGCCCCAGCATTTT

D: -
size: -
V: TRBV11-3
J: TRBJ2-7
CDR3: CASSPADSSYEQYF
DNA: TGTGCCAGCAGCCCGGCAGACAGCTCCTACGAGCAGTACTTC

D: -
size: -
V: TRBV18
J: TRBJ1-1
CDR3: CASSHGGGRTEAFF
DNA: TGTGCCAGCTCACACGGAGGGGGGAGAACTGAAGCTTTCTTT

D: -
size: -
V: TRBV4-2
J: TRBJ1-2
CDR3: CASSHPSGGYTF
DNA: TGTGCCAGCAGCCACCCCTCAGGCGGCTACACCTTC

D: -
size: -
V: TRBV25-1
J: TRBJ1-1
CDR3: CASSNGVNTEAFF
DNA: TGTGCCAGCAGTAATGGCGTGAACACTGAAGCTTTCTTT

D: -
size: -
V: TRBV9
J: TRBJ2-6
CDR3: CASSPMTPSGANVLTF
DNA: TGTGCCAGCAGCCCTATGACTCCCTCTGGGGCCAACGTCCTGACTTTC

D: -
size: -
V: TRBV12-5
J: TRBJ1-2
CDR3: CASGLEAGGYTF
DNA: TGTGCTAGTGGTTTGGAGGCGGGGGGCTACACCTTC

D: TRBD1
size: -
V: TRBV6-5
J: TRBJ1-6
CDR3: CASNTGGGNSPLHF
DNA: TGTGCCAGCAATACAGGGGGGGGAAATTCACCCCTCCACTTT

D: -
size: -
V: TRBV11-3
J: TRBJ2-2
CDR3: CASSLGRGRGFSGELFF
DNA: TGTGCCAGCAGCTTAGGAAGGGGCAGGGGTTTCAGCGGGGAGCTGTTTTTT

D: -
size: -
V: TRBV28
J: TRBJ1-2
CDR3: CASSTAQGNYGYTF
DNA: TGTGCCAGCAGTACGGCTCAGGGTAACTATGGCTACACCTTC

D: -
size: -
V: TRBV28
J: TRBJ1-1
CDR3: CASDAGGGWAFF
DNA: TGTGCCAGCGACGCTGGGGGGGGATGGGCTTTCTTT

D: -
size: few
V: TRBV7-2
J: TRBJ2-2
CDR3: CASSLTRVDSRNTGELFF
DNA: TGTGCCAGCAGCTTAACGCGCGTGGACAGCCGGAACACCGGGGAGCTGTTTTTT

D: -
size: -
V: TRBV4-3
J: TRBJ1-6
CDR3: CASSQDGRNSPLHF
DNA: TGCGCCAGCAGCCAAGATGGGCGGAATTCACCCCTCCACTTT

D: -
size: -
V: TRBV6-4
J: TRBJ2-3
CDR3: CASSDSTEGDTQYF
DNA: TGTGCCAGCAGTGACTCGACAGAAGGAGATACGCAGTATTTT

D: -
size: -
V: TRBV7-9
J: TRBJ1-1
CDR3: CASSLEGLNTEAFF
DNA: TGTGCCAGCAGCTTAGAAGGTCTGAACACTGAAGCTTTCTTT

D: TRBD1
size: -
V: TRBV6-6
J: TRBJ1-3
CDR3: CASSPGTGSLSGNTIYF
DNA: TGTGCCAGCAGTCCAGGGACAGGGTCACTCTCTGGAAACACCATATATTTT